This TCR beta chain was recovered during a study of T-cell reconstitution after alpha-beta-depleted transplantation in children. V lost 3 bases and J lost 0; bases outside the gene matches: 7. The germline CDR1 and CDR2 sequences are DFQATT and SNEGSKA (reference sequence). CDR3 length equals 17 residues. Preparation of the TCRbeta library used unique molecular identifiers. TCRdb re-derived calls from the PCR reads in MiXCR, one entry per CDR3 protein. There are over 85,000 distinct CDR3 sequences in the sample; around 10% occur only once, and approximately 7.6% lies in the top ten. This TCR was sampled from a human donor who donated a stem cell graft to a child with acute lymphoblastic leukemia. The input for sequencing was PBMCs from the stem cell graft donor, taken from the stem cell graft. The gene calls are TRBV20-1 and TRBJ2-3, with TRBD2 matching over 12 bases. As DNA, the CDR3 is TGCAGTGCTAGTAGCGCTAGCGGGGGGGCTAGCACAGATACGCAGTATTTT. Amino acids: CSASSASGGASTDTQYF.